This T cell receptor (beta chain) was sequenced for a study of monozygotic twins with inflammatory bowel disease (dated by TCRdb to the late 2010s). Background for the entire study: In total, approximately 30 monozygotic twin pairs made up the full study: 19 Danish pairs, all IBD-discordant, plus nine German pairs, of which four were IBD-concordant and five were IBD-discordant. Disease-associated traits were sought mainly through comparisons between IBD patients and their genetically identical healthy co-twins within discordant pairs. Each individual had, on average, about 151 000 unique TCRalpha sequences and 181 000 unique TCRbeta sequences available for analysis. Study-wide findings and limitations: Compared with healthy twins, IBD patients had fewer clonotypes in common with other individuals, a difference most pronounced in patients showing signs of disease activity. Repertoire similarity did not differ between concordant and discordant twins, which could be due to limited statistical power. TCRbeta repertoire diversity, by inverse Simpson index, was decreased in IBD patients compared with their healthy co-twins. Differing immunosuppressive treatments among patients may have added background noise and inter-individual variability to the repertoires. No single strong signal or clonotype linked to IBD turned up in the results, so the idea that one exists was not supported. The analysis was unable to tell different T cell subtypes apart.

The CDR3 runs 15 residues from the cysteine to the phenylalanine. The DNA is unrecorded. The germline V gene encodes CDR1 DFQATT and CDR2 SNEGSKA (reference sequence). As for this clonotype: The clone's antigen remains unknown.

Receptor libraries were prepared by 5' RACE. Each TCR library was prepared from 3,500 to 4,500 ng of total RNA. cDNA was synthesized with SMARTScribe reverse transcriptase in eight separate reactions per sample. Unique molecular identifiers containing a 6-nucleotide sample barcode were introduced through template switching during cDNA synthesis. TCRalpha and TCRbeta cDNA was amplified in two nested PCRs of roughly 17 and 9 cycles, and bead purification was carried out after each PCR. Before amplification, the cDNA was treated with uracil DNA-glycosylase and purified using the QIAquick PCR purification kit. The second PCR was the step at which Illumina TruSeq-compatible adapters and sample-specific barcodes were added. Library quality and concentration were assessed using TapeStation and Qubit, and 5 ng of each library was pooled. The pooled libraries were sequenced with 2 x 100 bp reads and custom sequencing primers on an Illumina HiSeq2500 single-index Rapid Run. Processing in the source paper ran as follows. MiGEC version 1.2.6 was used for UMI-based consensus assembly to correct PCR and sequencing errors. V(D)J alignment, clonotype assembly and CDR3 extraction were performed with MiXCR version 2.1.1. Gene usage, clonotype sharing and MAIT/NKT TCR abundance were normalised by analysing the top 1000, 10 000 and 20 000 clonotypes per sample. Diversity was computed as the inverse Simpson index with the vegan R package after downsampling to 27 000 UMIs. Paired Mann-Whitney U tests were applied to discordant twin pairs, with Benjamini-Hochberg correction for multiple testing. TCRdb reprocessed the reads and lists each CDR3 protein sequence as a single entry, with no DNA. V and J calls and clone size were set by TCRdb, not the authors. The sample has around 450,000 distinct CDR3 sequences on record. Jointly, the top ten make up about 2.6% of the sample.

From each donor, a roughly 2.7 ml peripheral blood sample was collected into PAXgene tubes and kept at -80 degrees C. Without any T cell sorting, total RNA was extracted from whole blood using the PAXgene blood miRNA kit on an automated QIAcube. Peripheral blood from monozygotic twin pairs who were concordant or discordant for inflammatory bowel disease underwent deep TCRalpha and TCRbeta repertoire profiling using unique molecular barcoding. Smoking habits were recorded for all twin pairs, and individuals were classified as current, former or never smokers. Recombination linked TRBV20-1 to TRBJ2-5; TCRdb's D call of TRBD2 is untestable without DNA. The clonotype comes from a human donor with ulcerative colitis or Crohn's disease, or a healthy co-twin of an affected twin (not recorded which). Sequencing was carried out using blood. The CDR3 loop reads CSSPRAGGSQETQYF.